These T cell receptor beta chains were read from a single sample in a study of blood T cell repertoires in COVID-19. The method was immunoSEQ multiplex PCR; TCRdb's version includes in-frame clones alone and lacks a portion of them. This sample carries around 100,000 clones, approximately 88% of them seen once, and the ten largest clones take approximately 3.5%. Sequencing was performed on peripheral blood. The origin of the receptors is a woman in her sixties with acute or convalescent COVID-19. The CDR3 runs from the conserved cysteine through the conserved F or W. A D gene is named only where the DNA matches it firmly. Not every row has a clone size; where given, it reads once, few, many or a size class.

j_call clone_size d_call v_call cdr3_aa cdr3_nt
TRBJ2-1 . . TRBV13 CASSSPSGRSNEQFF TGTGCCAGCAGCTCACCATCCGGTCGATCCAATGAGCAGTTCTTC
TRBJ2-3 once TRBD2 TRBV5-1 CASSGLAGADTQYF TGCGCCAGCAGCGGACTAGCGGGAGCCGATACGCAGTATTTT
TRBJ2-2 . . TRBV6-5 CASRTVNTGELFF TGTGCCAGCAGGACAGTTAATACCGGGGAGCTGTTTTTT
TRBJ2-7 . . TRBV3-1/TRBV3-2 CASSQIGPPQYF TGTGCCAGCAGCCAAATTGGCCCCCCACAGTACTTC
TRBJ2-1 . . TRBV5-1 CASSLDPYNEQFF TGCGCCAGCAGCTTGGATCCGTACAATGAGCAGTTCTTC
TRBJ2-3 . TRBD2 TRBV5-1 CASSLTSEPTDTQYF TGCGCCAGCAGCCTGACTAGCGAGCCCACAGATACGCAGTATTTT
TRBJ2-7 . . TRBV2 CASSWSGISYEQYF TGTGCCAGCAGTTGGTCAGGAATCTCCTACGAGCAGTACTTC
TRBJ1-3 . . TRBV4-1 CASSREDRSSGNTIYF TGCGCCAGCAGCCGAGAAGACAGAAGCTCTGGAAACACCATATATTTT
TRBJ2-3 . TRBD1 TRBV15 CATSTLGAGGFSTDTQYF TGTGCCACCAGCACCCTGGGGGCAGGGGGTTTTAGCACAGATACGCAGTATTTT
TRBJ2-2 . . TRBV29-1 CSVGGVRTGELFF TGCAGCGTTGGGGGCGTGAGAACCGGGGAGCTGTTTTTT
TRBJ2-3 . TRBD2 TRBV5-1 CASSLAALAGVLADTQYF TGCGCCAGCAGCTTGGCAGCTCTAGCGGGAGTGCTTGCAGATACGCAGTATTTT
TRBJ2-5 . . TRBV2 CASRGASQETQYF TGTGCCAGCAGGGGGGCTAGCCAAGAGACCCAGTACTTC
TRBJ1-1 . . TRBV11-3 CASSQQGKNTEAFF TGTGCCAGCAGCCAGCAGGGGAAGAACACTGAAGCTTTCTTT
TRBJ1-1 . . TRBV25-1 CASKKTQGTEAFF TGTGCCAGCAAAAAAACACAGGGCACTGAAGCTTTCTTT
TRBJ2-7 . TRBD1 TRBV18 CASKSTGQGPYEQYF TGTGCCAGCAAGTCCACGGGACAGGGTCCCTACGAGCAGTACTTC
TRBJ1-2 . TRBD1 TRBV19 CASTRWDRDGYTF TGTGCCAGTACCAGGTGGGACAGAGATGGCTACACCTTC
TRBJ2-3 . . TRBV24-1 CATSDSTGFPDTQYF TGTGCCACCAGTGATAGTACAGGGTTCCCAGATACGCAGTATTTT
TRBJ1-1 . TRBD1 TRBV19 CASSSGTGGAGTEAFF TGTGCCAGTAGTTCCGGGACAGGGGGCGCAGGGACTGAAGCTTTCTTT
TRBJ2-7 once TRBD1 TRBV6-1 CASSEFGTDYEQYF TGTGCCAGCAGTGAATTTGGGACAGATTACGAGCAGTACTTC
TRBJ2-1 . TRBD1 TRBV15 CATSRDFGRDRGSNEQFF TGTGCCACCAGCAGAGATTTCGGACGGGACAGGGGATCCAATGAGCAGTTCTTC